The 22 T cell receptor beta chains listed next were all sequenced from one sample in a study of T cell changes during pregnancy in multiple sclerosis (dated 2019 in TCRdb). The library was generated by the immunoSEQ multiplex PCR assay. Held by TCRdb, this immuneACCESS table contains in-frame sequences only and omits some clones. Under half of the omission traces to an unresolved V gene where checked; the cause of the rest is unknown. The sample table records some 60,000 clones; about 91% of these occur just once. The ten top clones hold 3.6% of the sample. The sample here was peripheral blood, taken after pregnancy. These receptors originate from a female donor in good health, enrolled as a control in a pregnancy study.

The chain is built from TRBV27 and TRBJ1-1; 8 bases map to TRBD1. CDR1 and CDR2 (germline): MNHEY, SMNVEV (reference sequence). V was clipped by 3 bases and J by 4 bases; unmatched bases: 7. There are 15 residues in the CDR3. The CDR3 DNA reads TGTGCCAGCAGTTTTTCCCTGACAGGGGCCACTGAAGCTTTCTTT. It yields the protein CASSFSLTGATEAFF.

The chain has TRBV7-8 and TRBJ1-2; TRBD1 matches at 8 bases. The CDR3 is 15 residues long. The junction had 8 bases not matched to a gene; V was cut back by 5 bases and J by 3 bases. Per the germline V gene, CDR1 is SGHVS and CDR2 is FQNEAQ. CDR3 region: CASSITGGLDYGYTF. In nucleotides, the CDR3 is TGTGCCAGCAGCATTACAGGGGGTCTGGACTATGGCTACACCTTC. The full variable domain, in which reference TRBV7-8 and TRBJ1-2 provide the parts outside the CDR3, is GAGVSQSPRYKVAKRGQDVALRCDPISGHVSLFWYQQALGQGPEFLTYFQNEAQLDKSGLPSDRFFAERPEGSVSTLKIQRTQQEDSAVYLCASSITGGLDYGYTFGSGTRLTVV.

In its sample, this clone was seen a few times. CDR3 sequence reads: CASSSGQGNYGYTF. The CDR3, as DNA: TGTGCCAGCAGTTCCGGACAGGGGAACTATGGCTACACCTTC. This sequence joins TRBV27 and TRBJ1-2; TRBD1 agrees at 9 bases. Unmatched junction bases numbered 2, after V lost 4 bases and J lost 2 bases. CDR3 length: 14 residues. Germline V gives CDR1 MNHEY, CDR2 SMNVEV (reference sequence).

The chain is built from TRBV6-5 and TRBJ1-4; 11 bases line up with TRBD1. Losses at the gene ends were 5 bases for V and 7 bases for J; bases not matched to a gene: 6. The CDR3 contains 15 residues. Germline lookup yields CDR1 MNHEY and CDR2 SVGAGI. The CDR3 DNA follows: TGTGCCAGCAGTAGAGGACAGGGGGCTGGTGAAAAACTGTTTTTT. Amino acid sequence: CASSRGQGAGEKLFF.

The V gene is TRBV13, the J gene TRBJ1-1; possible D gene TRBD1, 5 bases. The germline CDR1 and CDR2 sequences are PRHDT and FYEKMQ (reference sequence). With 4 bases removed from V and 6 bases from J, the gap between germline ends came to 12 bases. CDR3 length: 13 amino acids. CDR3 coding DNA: TGTGCCAGCAGCTCCCCCAGGGTGGCTGAAGCTTTCTTT. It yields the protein CASSSPRVAEAFF.

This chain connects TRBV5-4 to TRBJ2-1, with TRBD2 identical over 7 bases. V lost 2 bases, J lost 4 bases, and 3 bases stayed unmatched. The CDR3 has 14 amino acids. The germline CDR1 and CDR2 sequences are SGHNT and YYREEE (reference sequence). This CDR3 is CASSLSGAYNEQFF. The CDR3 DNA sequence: TGTGCCAGCAGCTTAAGCGGGGCTTACAATGAGCAGTTCTTC.

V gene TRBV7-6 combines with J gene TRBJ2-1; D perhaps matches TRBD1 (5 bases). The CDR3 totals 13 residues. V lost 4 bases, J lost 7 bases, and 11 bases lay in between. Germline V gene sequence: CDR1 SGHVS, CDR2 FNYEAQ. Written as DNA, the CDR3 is TGTGCCAGCAGCTCACAGGTTAGGAATGAGCAGTTCTTC. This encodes CASSSQVRNEQFF.

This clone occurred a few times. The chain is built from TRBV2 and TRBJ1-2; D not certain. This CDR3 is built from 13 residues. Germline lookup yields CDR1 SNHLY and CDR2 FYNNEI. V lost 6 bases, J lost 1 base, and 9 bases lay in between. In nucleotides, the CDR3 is TGTGCCAGCAGAACACGCAATAACTATGGCTACACCTTC. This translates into CASRTRNNYGYTF.

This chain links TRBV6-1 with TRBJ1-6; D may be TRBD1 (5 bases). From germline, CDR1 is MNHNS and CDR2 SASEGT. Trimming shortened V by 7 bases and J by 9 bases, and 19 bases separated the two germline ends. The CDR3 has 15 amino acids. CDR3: CASTREGQGGSPLHF. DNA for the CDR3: TGTGCCAGCACCCGGGAAGGGCAGGGAGGTTCACCCCTCCACTTT.

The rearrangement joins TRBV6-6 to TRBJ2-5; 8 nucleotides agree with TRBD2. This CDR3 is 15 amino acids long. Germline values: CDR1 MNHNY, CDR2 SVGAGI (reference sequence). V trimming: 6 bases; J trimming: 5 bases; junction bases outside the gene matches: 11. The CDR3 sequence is CASRGPQRGGETQYF. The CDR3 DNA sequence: TGTGCCAGCAGAGGACCGCAACGCGGGGGGGAGACCCAGTACTTC.

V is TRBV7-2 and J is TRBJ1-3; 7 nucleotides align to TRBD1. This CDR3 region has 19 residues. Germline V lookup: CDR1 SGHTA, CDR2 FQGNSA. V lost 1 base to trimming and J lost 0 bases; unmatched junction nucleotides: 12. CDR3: CASSLVAPGQTYSGNTIYF. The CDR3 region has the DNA TGTGCCAGCAGCTTAGTGGCCCCGGGACAGACCTACTCTGGAAACACCATATATTTT.

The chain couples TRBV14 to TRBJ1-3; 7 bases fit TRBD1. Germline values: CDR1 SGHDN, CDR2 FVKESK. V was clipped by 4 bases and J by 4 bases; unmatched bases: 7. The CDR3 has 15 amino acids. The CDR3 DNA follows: TGTGCCAGCAGCCTACAGGGGATAAGAGGAAACACCATATATTTT. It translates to CASSLQGIRGNTIYF.

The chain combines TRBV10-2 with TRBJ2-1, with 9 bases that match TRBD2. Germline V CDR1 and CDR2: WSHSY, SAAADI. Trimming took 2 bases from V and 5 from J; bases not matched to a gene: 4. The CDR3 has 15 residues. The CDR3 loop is CASSERGRGDNEQFF. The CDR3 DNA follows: TGCGCCAGCAGTGAGCGCGGGAGGGGTGACAATGAGCAGTTCTTC.

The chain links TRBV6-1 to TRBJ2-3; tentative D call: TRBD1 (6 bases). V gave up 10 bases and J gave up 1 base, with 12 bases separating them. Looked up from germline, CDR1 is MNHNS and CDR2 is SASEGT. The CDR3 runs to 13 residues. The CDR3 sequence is CANQGMGTDTQYF. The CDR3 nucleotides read TGTGCCAACCAGGGGATGGGCACAGATACGCAGTATTTT.

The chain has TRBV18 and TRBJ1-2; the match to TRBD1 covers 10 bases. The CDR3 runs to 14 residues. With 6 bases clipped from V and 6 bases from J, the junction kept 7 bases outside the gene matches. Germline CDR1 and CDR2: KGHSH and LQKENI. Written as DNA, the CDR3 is TGTGCCAGCTCCCCCCGTGGACAGGGGGATGGCTACACCTTC. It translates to CASSPRGQGDGYTF.

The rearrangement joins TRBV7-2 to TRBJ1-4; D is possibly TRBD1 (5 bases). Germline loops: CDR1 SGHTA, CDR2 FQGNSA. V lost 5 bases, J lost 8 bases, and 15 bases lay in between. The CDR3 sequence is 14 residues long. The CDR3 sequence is CASSPGGGGEKLFF. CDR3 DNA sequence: TGTGCCAGCAGCCCTGGCGGGGGAGGGGAAAAACTGTTTTTT.

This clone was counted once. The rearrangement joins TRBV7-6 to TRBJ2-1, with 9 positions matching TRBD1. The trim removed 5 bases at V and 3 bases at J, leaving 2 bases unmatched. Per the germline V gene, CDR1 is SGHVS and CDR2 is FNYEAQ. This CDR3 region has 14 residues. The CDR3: CASSRDRVYNEQFF. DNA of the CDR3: TGTGCCAGCAGCCGGGACAGGGTCTACAATGAGCAGTTCTTC.

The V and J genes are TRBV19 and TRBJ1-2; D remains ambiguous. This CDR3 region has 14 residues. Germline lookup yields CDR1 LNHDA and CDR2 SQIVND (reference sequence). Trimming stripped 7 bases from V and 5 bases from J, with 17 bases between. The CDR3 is CASIPAGREYGYTF. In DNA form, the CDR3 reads TGTGCCAGTATCCCCGCAGGCCGAGAGTATGGCTACACCTTC.

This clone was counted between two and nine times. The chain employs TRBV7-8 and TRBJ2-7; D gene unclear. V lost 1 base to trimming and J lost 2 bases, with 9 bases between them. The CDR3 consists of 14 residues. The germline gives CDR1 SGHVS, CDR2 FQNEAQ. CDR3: CASSLEDWAYEQYF. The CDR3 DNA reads TGTGCCAGCAGCTTAGAAGACTGGGCCTACGAGCAGTACTTC.

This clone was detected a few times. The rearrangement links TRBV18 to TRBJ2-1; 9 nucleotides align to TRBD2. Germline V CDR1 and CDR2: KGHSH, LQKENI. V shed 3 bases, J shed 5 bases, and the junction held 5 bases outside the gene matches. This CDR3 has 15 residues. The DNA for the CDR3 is TGTGCCAGCTCACCGGGCGGGAGGGCCAACAATGAGCAGTTCTTC. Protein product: CASSPGGRANNEQFF.

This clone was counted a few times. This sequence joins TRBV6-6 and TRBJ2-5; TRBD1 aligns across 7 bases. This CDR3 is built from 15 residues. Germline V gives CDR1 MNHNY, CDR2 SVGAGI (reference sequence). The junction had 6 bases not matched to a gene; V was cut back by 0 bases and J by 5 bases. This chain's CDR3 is CASSYSGGRVETQYF. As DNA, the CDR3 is TGTGCCAGCAGTTACTCAGGGGGCCGGGTGGAGACCCAGTACTTC.

The CDR3 protein is CASRSLAGGDTQYF. CDR3 DNA sequence: TGTGCCAGCAGGTCGCTAGCGGGAGGAGATACGCAGTATTTT. The chain employs TRBV25-1 and TRBJ2-3; 11 bases are shared with TRBD2. Germline-derived CDR1 and CDR2 are MGHDK and SYGVNS. J was trimmed by 5 bases and V by 6 bases; bases with no gene match: 4. The CDR3 consists of 14 residues.